This T cell receptor (beta chain) stems from a study of shared clonotypes between healthy human individuals. Study-level information: With ages of 18 to 49, the donors were a couple of women and three men. Whole-study findings and limits: The expectation was that sequencing depth would affect clonotype sharing among donors.

Donors had no recently reported acute infections or vaccinations and were HIV-negative. CD45RA-negative memory and CD45RA+ naive subsets were split from the CD4+ cells. This table comes from immunoSEQ multiplex PCR, and its TCRdb copy is limited to in-frame clones, with some not included. The sample comprises millions of clones, just over 90% of which are singletons, and around 0.14% rests with the top ten. Remarks on this clone: Antigen unknown.

Sequenced input: naive CD4+ T cells sorted from blood. Indicated subset: CD45RA+ positively selected. This clonotype was sampled from a man younger than 30 in good health.

CDR3 sequence reads: CASSPPGRIAEAFF. The CDR3 DNA reads TGTGCCAGCTCACCACCCGGACGCATTGCTGAAGCTTTCTTT. The rearrangement links TRBV18 to TRBJ1-1; D is undetermined. This CDR3 comprises 14 residues. The germline V gene has CDR1 KGHSH and CDR2 LQKENI. Trimming stripped 0 bases from V and 6 bases from J, with 11 bases between. The full variable domain, rest sourced from reference TRBV18 and TRBJ1-1, is NAGVMQNPRHLVRRRGQEARLRCSPMKGHSHVYWYRQLPEEGLKFMVYLQKENIIDESGMPKERFSAEFPKEGPSILRIQQVVRGDSAAYFCASSPPGRIAEAFFGQGTRLTVV.